The rows below give T cell receptor beta chains drawn from one sample of a study of cytomegalovirus exposure and HLA in healthy donors. Measured with immunoSEQ multiplex PCR; TCRdb has only the in-frame clones, and not every one. The sample holds roughly 120,000 clones. The material sequenced was PBMCs. The receptors come from a man aged 35-49 years in good health and CMV-seronegative. Each CDR3 is given without its conserved first and last residue. Fields, in order: V gene, clone size, J gene, CDR3 protein. The size field is filled for only some rows; it gives once, few, many or a size class.

V gene: TRBV11-3
clone size: -
J gene: TRBJ2-3
CDR3 protein: ASSLSLGGSGTDTQY

V gene: TRBV6-5
clone size: -
J gene: TRBJ2-1
CDR3 protein: ASSSGRVGYNEQF

V gene: TRBV29-1
clone size: -
J gene: TRBJ2-7
CDR3 protein: SVARTSEHYEQY

V gene: TRBV11-1
clone size: -
J gene: TRBJ2-7
CDR3 protein: ASSLRQKDEQY

V gene: TRBV28
clone size: -
J gene: TRBJ2-7
CDR3 protein: ASSLFSGNQGREQY

V gene: TRBV25-1
clone size: -
J gene: TRBJ2-1
CDR3 protein: ASSEYFSGGPNEQF

V gene: TRBV5-4
clone size: -
J gene: TRBJ1-6
CDR3 protein: ASSRLRADSPLH

V gene: TRBV2
clone size: -
J gene: TRBJ1-2
CDR3 protein: ASMGRDYGYT

V gene: TRBV7-9
clone size: -
J gene: TRBJ1-1
CDR3 protein: ASSALDRDAF

V gene: TRBV6-5
clone size: -
J gene: TRBJ1-1
CDR3 protein: ASNYEGATPPEAF

V gene: TRBV5-1
clone size: -
J gene: TRBJ2-7
CDR3 protein: ASSQGDNPSYEQY

V gene: TRBV27
clone size: -
J gene: TRBJ1-1
CDR3 protein: ASSLRVGQGNTEAF

V gene: TRBV2
clone size: -
J gene: TRBJ2-2
CDR3 protein: ASVAGPNPAGELF

V gene: TRBV5-8
clone size: -
J gene: TRBJ2-7
CDR3 protein: ASSLGTGSSYEQY

V gene: TRBV7-3
clone size: -
J gene: TRBJ1-1
CDR3 protein: ASSLTQQGAGTEAF

V gene: TRBV11-3
clone size: -
J gene: TRBJ1-4
CDR3 protein: ASSRGYANEKLF

V gene: TRBV7-7
clone size: -
J gene: TRBJ2-7
CDR3 protein: ASSPYVTGGAYEQY

V gene: TRBV7-6
clone size: -
J gene: -
CDR3 protein: ASSPGLAGLYEQY

V gene: TRBV2
clone size: -
J gene: TRBJ2-7
CDR3 protein: ASSRDRGHSYEQY

V gene: TRBV19
clone size: medium-sized
J gene: TRBJ2-1
CDR3 protein: ASSITGLGSEQF

V gene: TRBV7-2
clone size: -
J gene: TRBJ2-1
CDR3 protein: ASSSQGLAGVEQF

V gene: TRBV6-5
clone size: -
J gene: TRBJ2-3
CDR3 protein: ASRMTSGTGDTQY

V gene: TRBV11-2
clone size: -
J gene: TRBJ2-1
CDR3 protein: ASLPGGYYNEQF

V gene: TRBV7-2
clone size: -
J gene: TRBJ2-1
CDR3 protein: ASSGQRGNNEQF

V gene: TRBV7-9
clone size: -
J gene: TRBJ2-7
CDR3 protein: ASTSNPPGEQY

V gene: TRBV5-6
clone size: -
J gene: TRBJ1-3
CDR3 protein: ASSQASTGGNTIY

V gene: TRBV4-1
clone size: -
J gene: TRBJ2-7
CDR3 protein: ASSQADGLAYEQY

V gene: TRBV30
clone size: -
J gene: TRBJ2-2
CDR3 protein: ACSTVFTGELF

V gene: TRBV6-6
clone size: -
J gene: TRBJ1-5
CDR3 protein: ASRAPDRRNQPQH

V gene: TRBV28
clone size: -
J gene: TRBJ2-7
CDR3 protein: ASSLVGPRAGEQY

V gene: TRBV28
clone size: -
J gene: TRBJ1-2
CDR3 protein: ASSSGYGYT

V gene: TRBV19
clone size: -
J gene: TRBJ1-5
CDR3 protein: ASRPQGRNQPQH

V gene: TRBV7-2
clone size: -
J gene: TRBJ1-5
CDR3 protein: ASSLGHGQPQH

V gene: TRBV6-1
clone size: -
J gene: TRBJ1-5
CDR3 protein: ASSEGIGQGNQPQH

V gene: TRBV2
clone size: -
J gene: TRBJ2-4
CDR3 protein: ASSIPTTSGSGRNIQY

V gene: TRBV9
clone size: -
J gene: TRBJ2-5
CDR3 protein: ASSVVGGGTQY

V gene: TRBV11-2
clone size: -
J gene: TRBJ2-7
CDR3 protein: ASSSGSGREQY

V gene: TRBV19
clone size: -
J gene: TRBJ1-4
CDR3 protein: ASSNHLPWTSSRANEKLF

V gene: TRBV4-2
clone size: -
J gene: TRBJ2-7
CDR3 protein: ASSQDRGSYEQY

V gene: TRBV2
clone size: -
J gene: TRBJ2-7
CDR3 protein: ASSATSGSYEQY

V gene: TRBV7-9
clone size: -
J gene: TRBJ1-1
CDR3 protein: ASSNIDRYTEAF

V gene: TRBV7-9
clone size: -
J gene: TRBJ1-2
CDR3 protein: ASSLAQAGYGYT

V gene: TRBV4-1
clone size: -
J gene: TRBJ2-3
CDR3 protein: ASSQVPGTTSDGHPLTDTQY

V gene: TRBV11-2
clone size: -
J gene: TRBJ2-2
CDR3 protein: ASRVSGTSTGELF

V gene: TRBV5-1
clone size: -
J gene: TRBJ1-1
CDR3 protein: ASSPYGAGGQNTEAF

V gene: TRBV4-2
clone size: -
J gene: TRBJ2-3
CDR3 protein: ASSRSISGDTQY

V gene: TRBV7-6
clone size: -
J gene: TRBJ2-5
CDR3 protein: ASSKTGLLQETQY

V gene: TRBV11-3
clone size: -
J gene: TRBJ2-7
CDR3 protein: ASSFITGTEQY

V gene: TRBV5-1
clone size: -
J gene: TRBJ2-1
CDR3 protein: ASSWGTQTYNEQF

V gene: TRBV7-8
clone size: -
J gene: TRBJ1-4
CDR3 protein: ASSLATTNEKLF

V gene: TRBV6-5
clone size: -
J gene: TRBJ1-2
CDR3 protein: ASSYSSGQGSS

V gene: TRBV28
clone size: -
J gene: TRBJ1-1
CDR3 protein: ASVPNRGRNTEAF

V gene: TRBV9
clone size: -
J gene: TRBJ2-7
CDR3 protein: ASSVGEGAYEQY